A selection of T cell receptor beta chains follows, all from one sample in a study of T-cell memory formation after mild COVID-19. TCRdb re-called the 5' RACE reads through MiXCR, storing one row per CDR3 protein. The table lists just under 550,000 distinct CDR3 sequences, about a fifth of them singletons. Sequencing was performed on PBMCs or a T cell subset sorted from them (not recorded which). The receptor source for this set is an adult woman who had mild COVID-19 (a few samples of this study predate the infection). Cell type and time point are not known. The CDR3 runs from the conserved cysteine through the conserved F or W. D genes are given only for firm matches. A row's size may be missing; if present it is once, few, many or a size class.

j_call cdr3_length d_call v_call clone_size cdr3_nt cdr3_aa
TRBJ1-5 14 - TRBV5-1 few TGCGCCAGCAGCTTGGGGGGAGACAATCAGCCCCAGCATTTT CASSLGGDNQPQHF
TRBJ2-4 14 - TRBV6-5 few TGTGCCAGCAGTTACACTCGAGCCAAAAACATTCAGTACTTC CASSYTRAKNIQYF
TRBJ1-2 15 - TRBV12-3/TRBV12-4 - TGTGCCAGCAGTCCCACAGGACAGAGAAAATATGGCTACACCTTC CASSPTGQRKYGYTF
TRBJ1-4 15 TRBD1 TRBV5-1 few TGCGCCAGCAGGATAACAGGGGGCGGAGGAGAAAAACTGTTTTTT CASRITGGGGEKLFF
TRBJ2-7 15 - TRBV24-1 few TGTGCCACCAGTGATTTGTTTACAGGTTTTTCCGAGCAGTACTTC CATSDLFTGFSEQYF
TRBJ1-1 14 - TRBV12-5 few TGTGCTAGTGGTCCCACGCCAGGGTTAACTGAAGCTTTCTTT CASGPTPGLTEAFF
TRBJ2-7 13 - TRBV7-6 few TGTGCCAGCTCGCGCGGGGTTTCCTACGAGCAGTACTTC CASSRGVSYEQYF
TRBJ1-2 16 - TRBV10-3 few TGTGCCATCAGTGATGATTCAGGGGTTATCGACTATGGCTACACCTTC CAISDDSGVIDYGYTF
TRBJ2-3 19 TRBD2 TRBV7-6 few TGTGCCAGCAGCTTAGGAGATAGCGGGGCCCCGGCTAGCACAGATACGCAGTATTTT CASSLGDSGAPASTDTQYF
TRBJ2-1 17 TRBD2 TRBV4-2 many TGTGCCAGCAGCCGCGGACTAGCGGGAGAAGGTCACAATGAGCAGTTCTTC CASSRGLAGEGHNEQFF
TRBJ1-5 15 - TRBV12-3/TRBV12-4 - TGTGCCACATACCTCCGGACGGACTACAATCAGCCCCAGCATTTT CATYLRTDYNQPQHF
TRBJ1-5 14 - TRBV6-5 - TGTGCCAGCAGTTACTCGACCCAGGGACAGCCCCAGCATTTT CASSYSTQGQPQHF
TRBJ2-3 23 - TRBV7-9 - TGTGCCAGCAGCTCCTCGCTGGGGAATGGCAGAGCCCTCGGGGAAGCGGGTCCCCATACGCAGTATTTT CASSSSLGNGRALGEAGPHTQYF
TRBJ2-3 14 - TRBV6-5 - TGTGCCAGCAGCCTTACCGCGAGAGGAGATACGCAGTATTTT CASSLTARGDTQYF
TRBJ2-2 16 - TRBV7-9 - TGTGCCAGCAGCTCCACCGGGACTTCAAACACCGGGGAGCTGTTTTTT CASSSTGTSNTGELFF
TRBJ2-2 16 TRBD1 TRBV19 - TGTGCCAGTAGCCTACTCGGACAGGGGGGAACCGGGGAGCTGTTTTTT CASSLLGQGGTGELFF
TRBJ1-1 14 TRBD1 TRBV5-1 - TGCGCCAGCAGCTTCGGACAGGGCCTCACTGAAGCTTTCTTT CASSFGQGLTEAFF
TRBJ1-1 16 - TRBV7-2 few TGTGCCAGCAGCTTAGCGCGGACCTTTAGGGCCACTGAAGCTTTCTTT CASSLARTFRATEAFF
TRBJ2-3 16 - TRBV5-1 few TGCGCCAGCAGCGGCCGGGACCCCTTAGGGACAGATACGCAGTATTTT CASSGRDPLGTDTQYF
TRBJ1-1 18 TRBD1 TRBV11-2 - TGTGCCAGCAGCTTGTTACCGTATGGGGACAGGGGGGGCACTGAAGCTTTCTTT CASSLLPYGDRGGTEAFF
TRBJ2-2 15 - TRBV6-5 - TGTGCCAGCAGTTACTCGGGGACGAACACCGGGGAGCTGTTTTTT CASSYSGTNTGELFF
TRBJ1-4 12 - TRBV30 - TGTGCCTGGAGTATGCTGAGGGAAAAACTGTTTTTT CAWSMLREKLFF
TRBJ2-3 15 TRBD2 TRBV18 few TGTGCCAGCTCAACCCCGGGACTAGCTGTAGATACGCAGTATTTT CASSTPGLAVDTQYF
TRBJ2-4 15 - TRBV7-2 many TGTGCCAGCAGCTTATTCGAGGGGAGGAAGGACATTCAGTACTTC CASSLFEGRKDIQYF